The clone carrying this TCR beta chain occurred once. Per the germline V gene, CDR1 is MNHEY and CDR2 is SMNVEV (reference sequence). The CDR3 runs 16 residues. The germline V and J ends were trimmed by 5 bases and 3 bases, with 17 bases remaining between them. Through a sample-barcoded 5' primer and a J-beta primer mix, a second PCR was run for roughly 7 to 12 cycles. TCRdb itself ran the 5' RACE reads through MiXCR, one entry per CDR3 protein. This table has 750,000 to 950,000 distinct CDR3 sequences, around 24% appearing once. These data are taken from a study of blood T cells in healthy people across ages. These data also formed part of another study, on T cells of mothers and their children. This second study says: Whatever RNA was extracted went entirely into cDNA synthesis, at approximately 1.4 ug per 15 ul.

The receptor was derived from a boy younger than 18 in good health. J is TRBJ2-1 and V is TRBV27, with TRBD2 as a possible D gene (6 bases). The sample consisted of blood. The CDR3 coding sequence is TGTGCCAGCAGTCCCCGCGGGACTGTTCTCTACAATGAGCAGTTCTTC. Translating gives CASSPRGTVLYNEQFF.